The 27 T cell receptor beta chains below all came from one sample that was sequenced in a study of identical twins. One entry per CDR3 protein, called by TCRdb with MiXCR from the 5' RACE reads. The repertoire holds hundreds of thousands of distinct CDR3 sequences, around a sixth seen once, with about an eighth in the top ten. These data were likewise used in another study, on T cells expressing NK-cell markers.

The sample consisted of PBMCs. The receptor source for this set is a young woman in good health.

This clonotype occurred many times. The chain links TRBV5-6 to TRBJ1-2; D call uncertain. The CDR3 runs to 17 residues. Germline loops: CDR1 SGHDT, CDR2 YYEEEE. Trimming removed 0 bases at V and 4 bases at J, with 19 bases between. As DNA, the CDR3 is TGTGCCAGCAGCTTGGTACCAGGCTACGCTCATTCCTATGGCTACACCTTC. Its protein is CASSLVPGYAHSYGYTF.

This clonotype was seen a handful of times. V and J are TRBV27 and TRBJ2-3; 9 nucleotides agree with TRBD2. From germline, CDR1 is MNHEY and CDR2 SMNVEV (reference sequence). With V trimmed by 0 bases and J by 0 bases, 10 bases remained unmatched. This CDR3 is 19 amino acids long. The CDR3 here is CASSLSPPSGGSSTDTQYF. The CDR3 DNA reads as TGTGCCAGCAGTTTATCGCCCCCGAGCGGGGGGTCAAGCACAGATACGCAGTATTTT.

The genes are TRBV5-6 and TRBJ1-1; D possibly corresponds to TRBD1 (5 bases). The V end was cut by 4 bases, the J end by 4 bases, with 14 bases between. The germline V gene has CDR1 SGHDT and CDR2 YYEEEE. This CDR3 is 14 amino acids long. The CDR3 reads CASSPGRVSTEAFF. CDR3 nucleotides: TGTGCCAGCAGCCCAGGGCGCGTGAGCACTGAAGCTTTCTTT.

This clonotype was counted between two and nine times. The chain's CDR3 is CSARTAHSYNSPLHF. The CDR3 nucleotides are TGCAGTGCCAGGACAGCTCACTCCTATAATTCACCCCTCCACTTT. The rearrangement uses TRBV20-1 and TRBJ1-6; the D gene is possibly TRBD1 (6 bases). The CDR3 sequence is 15 residues long. Looked up from germline, CDR1 is DFQATT and CDR2 is SNEGSKA (reference sequence). With 6 bases removed from V and 0 bases from J, the gap between germline ends came to 12 bases.

This clonotype was picked up many times. The chain joins TRBV20-1 to TRBJ2-5; 7 nucleotides line up with TRBD2. The germline V gene encodes CDR1 DFQATT and CDR2 SNEGSKA (reference sequence). The CDR3 spans 11 residues. The V and J ends lost 4 bases and 10 bases, in that order; junction bases with no gene match: 6. The CDR3 coding sequence is TGCAGTGCTAACCTAAAGCGGGACCAGTACTTC. This gives the protein CSANLKRDQYF.

At least ten counts were recorded for this clonotype. V is TRBV13 and J is TRBJ2-1, with 10 positions matching TRBD2. Losses at the gene ends were 5 bases for V and 0 bases for J; bases not matched to a gene: 7. CDR1 PRHDT and CDR2 FYEKMQ come from the germline V gene (reference sequence). The CDR3 totals 17 residues. Written as DNA, the CDR3 is TGTGCCAGCAGCCCCACTAGCGGGACCCTCTCCTACAATGAGCAGTTCTTC. It translates to CASSPTSGTLSYNEQFF. The variable domain in full, completed from reference TRBV13 and TRBJ2-1, reads AAGVIQSPRHLIKEKRETATLKCYPIPRHDTVYWYQQGPGQDPQFLISFYEKMQSDKGSIPDRFSAQQFSDYHSELNMSSLELGDSALYFCASSPTSGTLSYNEQFFGPGTRLTVL.

This clonotype showed up many times. The chain recombines TRBV20-1 with TRBJ1-2; possibly TRBD1 for D (5 bases). V lost 0 bases to trimming and J lost 1 base, with 12 bases between them. CDR1 DFQATT and CDR2 SNEGSKA come from the germline V gene (reference sequence). CDR3 length equals 15 residues. DNA of the CDR3: TGCAGTGCTAGAGATCCCGCAGGGATTAACTATGGCTACACCTTC. This sequence encodes CSARDPAGINYGYTF.

Only a few counts were recorded for this clonotype. The chain links TRBV20-1 to TRBJ2-3; D is possibly TRBD2 (7 bases). V lost 5 bases to trimming and J lost 2 bases, with 20 bases between them. The CDR3 totals 16 residues. The germline gives CDR1 DFQATT, CDR2 SNEGSKA (reference sequence). This CDR3 reads CSAGMARGPFTDTQYF. CDR3 sequence (DNA): TGCAGTGCTGGAATGGCGCGGGGGCCCTTCACAGATACGCAGTATTTT.

Only a few counts were recorded for this clonotype. An end of the junction differs from the germline gene, which may be a read error. The chain couples TRBV10-3 to TRBJ1-6; D call uncertain. The CDR3 consists of 13 residues. Germline-derived CDR1 and CDR2 are ENHRY and SYGVKD. Written as DNA, the CDR3 is TGTGCCATCAATGAGGTGGAAGATTCACCCCTCCACTTT. Translating gives CAINEVEDSPLHF.

CDR3: CASSLGGSRAEQYF. The CDR3, as DNA: TGTGCCAGCAGCTTAGGGGGTTCCAGGGCCGAGCAGTACTTC. The chain recombines TRBV7-2 with TRBJ2-7, with D perhaps TRBD1 (5 bases). Trimming pared 1 base from V and 6 bases from J, leaving 13 bases between. The germline CDR1 and CDR2 sequences are SGHTA and FQGNSA. The CDR3 has 14 residues.

The V gene is TRBV20-1, the J gene TRBJ1-2; perhaps TRBD1 as D (5 bases). The CDR3 extends over 13 amino acids. Germline loops: CDR1 DFQATT, CDR2 SNEGSKA (reference sequence). V was shortened by 6 bases and J by 8 bases, with 19 bases between the two germline ends. CDR3 nucleotides: TGCAGTGCGGCCACTGGGCAGGGCAACGGCTACACCTTC. Translated, it gives CSAATGQGNGYTF.

The CDR3 sequence: CATSSLTHYNEQFF. In nucleotides, the CDR3 is TGTGCCACCAGCAGCCTAACCCACTACAATGAGCAGTTCTTC. The gene calls are TRBV15 and TRBJ2-1; D remains unclear. The CDR3 has 14 amino acids. Trimming removed 3 bases at V and 3 bases at J, with 9 bases between. The germline V gene has CDR1 LNHNV and CDR2 YYDKDF (reference sequence).

In this sample, this clonotype turned up a few times. The chain is built from TRBV20-1 and TRBJ2-3; 9 positions match TRBD2. V trimming: 6 bases; J trimming: 2 bases; junction bases outside the gene matches: 15. Germline V gene data show CDR1 as DFQATT and CDR2 as SNEGSKA (reference sequence). CDR3 length equals 17 residues. In nucleotides, the CDR3 is TGCAGTGCAATAACCGGGGCGGGAGGGCTGAACACAGATACGCAGTATTTT. Encoded protein: CSAITGAGGLNTDTQYF.

This rearrangement joins TRBV11-2 to TRBJ2-1; D possibly corresponds to TRBD1 (6 bases). The CDR3 covers 13 residues. Trimming took off 5 bases at V and 16 bases at J, with 21 bases between the two ends. CDR1 and CDR2 from the germline V gene are SGHAT and FQNNGV. The CDR3 DNA reads TGTGCCAGCAGCCCGACCACCGGGACAAAAAACTTCTTC. Translated, it gives CASSPTTGTKNFF.

This clonotype was detected only a few times. V gene TRBV2 combines with J gene TRBJ2-7; no reliable D call. The CDR3 is made up of 14 amino acids. V gave up 6 bases and J gave up 5 bases, with 17 bases separating them. CDR1 and CDR2 (germline): SNHLY, FYNNEI. CDR3: CASRPLPAADEQYF. The DNA of the CDR3 is TGTGCCAGCAGACCCCTCCCGGCCGCGGACGAGCAGTACTTC. Filled out from reference TRBV2 and TRBJ2-7, the complete variable domain reads EPEVTQTPSHQVTQMGQEVILRCVPISNHLYFYWYRQILGQKVEFLVSFYNNEISEKSEIFDDQFSVERPDGSNFTLKIRSTKLEDSAMYFCASRPLPAADEQYFGPGTRLTVT.

The sample holds a few counts of this clonotype. Mismatch with germline at one junction end may stem from a read error. The chain couples TRBV12-3 or TRBV12-4 to TRBJ2-1, with 10 bases lining up with TRBD2. The CDR3 consists of 14 residues. The chain's CDR3 is CASSLAGDRDEQFF. CDR3 in DNA: TGTGCCAGCAGTCTAGCGGGGGACCGGGATGAGCAGTTCTTC.

The gene calls are TRBV15 and TRBJ2-1; possible D gene TRBD2, 5 bases. The CDR3 is made up of 15 amino acids. The V and J ends lost 0 bases and 10 bases respectively, with 16 bases between them. Germline V lookup: CDR1 LNHNV, CDR2 YYDKDF (reference sequence). For the CDR3, the DNA is TGTGCCACCAGCAGAGATCTTTCTCCGGGAAGCGAGCAGTTCTTC. Protein sequence: CATSRDLSPGSEQFF. The entire variable domain, with the rest obtained from reference TRBV15 and TRBJ2-1, is as follows: DAMVIQNPRYQVTQFGKPVTLSCSQTLNHNVMYWYQQKSSQAPKLLFHYYDKDFNNEADTPDNFQSRRPNTSFCFLDIRSPGLGDTAMYLCATSRDLSPGSEQFFGPGTRLTVL.

This clonotype was counted ten times or more. The chain couples TRBV20-1 to TRBJ1-4, with no clear D. With 1 base removed from V and 5 bases from J, the gap between germline ends came to 11 bases. The CDR3 spans 14 residues. CDR1 is DFQATT and CDR2 is SNEGSKA in the germline V gene (reference sequence). The CDR3 region is CSARGPNSNEKLFF. The CDR3 DNA follows: TGCAGTGCTAGAGGGCCAAACTCAAATGAAAAACTGTTTTTT.

This chain connects TRBV9 to TRBJ2-5; TRBD2 agrees at 13 bases. With V trimmed by 0 bases and J by 5 bases, 4 bases remained unmatched. Germline V lookup: CDR1 SGDLS, CDR2 YYNGEE. CDR3 length equals 16 residues. In nucleotides, the CDR3 is TGTGCCAGCAGCGTAGGGACTAGCGGGAGACAGGAGACCCAGTACTTC. Amino acid sequence: CASSVGTSGRQETQYF.

This chain connects TRBV9 to TRBJ2-2; D is uncertain. The CDR3 length is 15 residues. The germline V gene has CDR1 SGDLS and CDR2 YYNGEE. V was clipped by 2 bases and J by 7 bases, with 15 bases between them. The CDR3 loop is CASSVAFLSDGELFF. The CDR3 DNA reads as TGTGCCAGCAGCGTCGCGTTTCTTAGTGACGGGGAGCTGTTTTTT.

This chain links TRBV20-1 with TRBJ1-4, with D possibly TRBD1 on 5 matching bases. CDR1 and CDR2 (germline): DFQATT, SNEGSKA (reference sequence). The V gene lost 0 bases and the J gene lost 0 bases, with 8 bases spanning the gap. The CDR3 is 15 residues long. The CDR3 nucleotides are TGCAGTGCTAGAGAGGGAGGGGCAACTAATGAAAAACTGTTTTTT. Amino acid sequence: CSAREGGATNEKLFF.

The table lists this clonotype with a few counts. The chain uses TRBV7-2 and TRBJ2-1, with 7 bases aligning to TRBD2. Germline V CDR1 and CDR2: SGHTA, FQGNSA. Trimming took 3 bases from V and 4 from J; bases not matched to a gene: 12. This CDR3 contains 17 residues. The CDR3 DNA follows: TGTGCCAGCAGCTTCGCCCGGGGGGAGGGCCTATACAATGAGCAGTTCTTC. It specifies CASSFARGEGLYNEQFF. The full variable domain, in which reference TRBV7-2 and TRBJ2-1 provide the parts outside the CDR3, is GAGVSQSPSNKVTEKGKDVELRCDPISGHTALYWYRQSLGQGLEFLIYFQGNSAPDKSGLPSDRFSAERTGGSVSTLTIQRTQQEDSAVYLCASSFARGEGLYNEQFFGPGTRLTVL.

The chain combines TRBV7-2 with TRBJ2-1, with 10 nucleotides matching TRBD1. This CDR3 is 16 amino acids long. Trimming at V came to 5 bases and at J to 7 bases, leaving 11 bases not matched to a gene. Germline values: CDR1 SGHTA, CDR2 FQGNSA. CDR3 loop: CASSHPGTGEGNEQFF. DNA for the CDR3: TGTGCCAGCAGCCACCCCGGGACAGGGGAGGGGAATGAGCAGTTCTTC.

In its sample, this clonotype was seen a few times. The V call is TRBV5-1, the J call TRBJ2-7; TRBD2 is a possible D gene (5 bases). Trimming took 5 bases from V and 6 from J, leaving 9 bases between them. The CDR3 contains 11 residues. The germline CDR1 and CDR2 sequences are SGHRS and YFSETQ. DNA for the CDR3: TGCGCCAGCAGGGGGAGCTTCGAGCAGTACTTC. Translating gives CASRGSFEQYF.

For the CDR3, the DNA is TGTGCCAGCAGAGAAGCAGCGGGAGGAATCTCCTACAATGAGCAGTTCTTC. Its protein is CASREAAGGISYNEQFF. The rearrangement joins TRBV13 to TRBJ2-1, with TRBD2 matching over 9 bases. Per germline, CDR1 PRHDT and CDR2 FYEKMQ (reference sequence). The CDR3 is 17 residues long. V gave up 6 bases and J gave up 0 bases; unmatched junction bases: 9.

Only a few counts were recorded for this clonotype. The chain employs TRBV10-3 and TRBJ2-7, with TRBD1 identical over 9 bases. The V segment lost 6 bases and the J segment 5 bases; nucleotides outside the gene matches: 8. CDR1 and CDR2 (germline): ENHRY, SYGVKD. CDR3 size: 14 residues. The CDR3 sequence is CAIRPGQGGDEQYF. The CDR3 DNA is TGTGCCATCAGGCCGGGACAGGGTGGGGACGAGCAGTACTTC.

The genes are TRBV20-1 and TRBJ2-1; 10 nucleotides line up with TRBD1. Trimming at V came to 1 base and at J to 8 bases, leaving 5 bases not matched to a gene. The CDR3 sequence is 14 residues long. Germline-derived CDR1 and CDR2 are DFQATT and SNEGSKA (reference sequence). Here the CDR3 DNA reads TGCAGTGCTAGAGGTGGGGACAGGGGCGATGAGCAGTTCTTC. This encodes CSARGGDRGDEQFF.